Included here is one TCR beta chain sequence, with context. Its antigen specificity is not known. No base-level quality is on record; no much larger clone is a single base apart. To sequence the TCRbeta CDR3 region, genomic DNA was isolated from the sorted cells. The immunoSEQ Assay was used for sequencing of TCRbeta CDR3 regions. TCRdb mirrors the immuneACCESS table, restricted to in-frame sequences. Some clones are absent from its copies; in checked studies, under half trace to an unresolved V gene, and the reason for the others is unknown. The sample has 75,000 to 95,000 clones on record, under 95% of them singletons. Approximately 10% of the sample is in the top ten clones. Patients with autoimmune disease history or receiving systemic immunosuppression were excluded from the trial. Peripheral blood for TCR sequencing was collected from all dose cohorts at baseline, on cycle 4 day 1, and on cycle 7 day 1. Samples came from an open-label, multicenter, first-in-human phase I dose-escalation trial of ivuxolimab. Adults with locally advanced or metastatic head and neck squamous cell, hepatocellular, melanoma or renal cell carcinoma were enrolled in the trial. CD4+ and CD8+ T cells were sorted separately from peripheral blood before TCR sequencing.

The germline V gene encodes CDR1 LNHDA and CDR2 SQIVND (reference sequence). Counted from cysteine to phenylalanine, this CDR3 has 13 amino acids. The DNA shown is the 39-base CDR3, in frame from base 1. V is cut by 3 bases and J by 4 bases, and the space between the germline ends is 9 bases. The data were taken from a study of OX40 agonist ivuxolimab in advanced cancers. Background for the entire study: Ivuxolimab was an agonistic, fully human IgG2 monoclonal antibody directed against OX40 (CD134), a costimulatory receptor. The paper describes the monotherapy dose-escalation part (N of about 57 patients) of the phase I trial of ivuxolimab. In the dose-escalation cohort, roughly 80% of patients were male, and the mean age was roughly 60 years, with a range of 23 to 79. Partial responses occurred in three dose-escalation patients, of whom one had hepatocellular carcinoma and two had cutaneous melanoma. Peripheral TCRbeta sequencing aimed to test whether ivuxolimab altered TCR sequence diversity and caused clonal T-cell expansion. Intravenous ivuxolimab was administered to patients every 2 weeks at six dose levels: 0.01, 0.1, 0.3, 1.5, 3 and 10 mg/kg. Of the 50 to 55 patients in dose escalation, 19 had hepatocellular carcinoma, some 15 had melanoma, 9 had renal cell carcinoma and 9 had head and neck cancer. Prior anti-PD-1, anti-PD-L1 or anti-CTLA-4 therapy was permitted, and checkpoint inhibitors had been received by roughly 40% of dose-escalation patients. The research as a whole found: Clonal expansion of both CD4+ and CD8+ blood T cells was observed from baseline to week 6 at doses 0.1 to 3.0 mg/kg. Low levels of normalized T-cell clonal expansion were also shown by some nonresponding patients. In the 0.1-3.0 mg/kg groups, partial responders were among the patients with the lowest normalized peripheral clonal expansion, particularly in CD8+ T cells. After ivuxolimab, CD8+ T cells had more expanded clones than CD4+ T cells on average. The antigen specificity of the clonally expanded peripheral T cells was not determined.

The TCR comes from an adult with an advanced solid tumor such as melanoma, head and neck, liver or kidney cancer. The chain is encoded by TRBV19 joined to TRBJ1-2, with the D gene not clear enough to name. Material: CD4+ or CD8+ T cells sorted from blood, obtained in a trial of the OX40 agonist ivuxolimab. In nucleotides, the sequence is TGTGCCAGTAGTATCAGCTGGGGCTATGGCTACACCTTC. Translated, it gives CASSISWGYGYTF.